This T cell receptor beta chain was sequenced for a study of T cell responses to AZD1222 COVID-19 vaccine (dated by TCRdb to the early 2020s). Some background on the complete study: AZD1222 recipients whose second dose came at about 4 weeks and those whose second dose came at about 12 weeks were combined into one group, since spike-specific TCR depth and breadth did not differ between the two schedules. A total of about 230 trial participants underwent TCR sequencing, of whom 200 to 220 received two doses of AZD1222 and about 25 received two doses of the MenACWY control vaccine. Trial participants were enrolled by age into subgroups of 18-55, 56-69 and 70-plus years, and roughly 160, 29 and 62 TCR-sequenced participants, respectively, were included in these subgroups. Paper-wide results and their limitations: In the small 56-69-year group, the increase in depth fell short of significance, most likely because of low power. Conclusions about previously exposed vaccinees were limited because only six AZD1222 recipients were SARS-CoV-2 seropositive at baseline. Reportedly, close to half of the unique spike-specific TCRs recognized epitopes lying outside the regions that are mutated in the B.1.351 and B.1.1.7 variants. CD4 TCRs associated with the vaccine covered the entire spike protein, and the dominant responses were in regions 160-218 and 743-854. After two AZD1222 doses, both the breadth and the depth of spike-specific TCRs were significantly higher than at day 0 and than in MenACWY recipients. No day 14 peak-response samples were available, so repertoires were characterized only after the peak T cell response. Most participants were white British and females outnumbered males, and the authors suggested that clonal diversity may have been underestimated.

Note on this clone: Its antigen target is currently unknown. Per-nucleotide qualities are absent, and no much larger clonotype sits a single base away.

The CDR3 regions of human TCRbeta chains were analyzed by immunosequencing. Processing in the source paper ran as follows. Repertoire TCRs were matched against a reference library of SARS-CoV-2-specific TCRs generated with the MIRA antigen-specificity platform. Breadth was defined as the fraction of unique TCRs that were SARS-CoV-2-associated. Depth was defined as the fraction of total T cells that were SARS-CoV-2-associated. Using the MIRA data, every spike-specific TCR was mapped to the spike region that the TCR reacted to and assigned to either a CD4 or a CD8 class. Log10-transformed breadth and depth values were compared by one-way ANOVA with Sidak's multiple comparisons tests. This is the immuneACCESS table as TCRdb keeps it, with only in-frame sequences that have V and J called. A part of the clones is gone; compared with another copy, unresolved V genes explain less than half, and the rest is unexplained. The V and J calls and clone size were taken over from that table, and D and trimming were inferred from the DNA. The sample table shows around 100,000 clones, and around 94% are seen once. Under 2.5% of the sample rests with the top ten.

What the time point label conveys for this sample: baseline before first vaccination. Samples from vaccinated people were obtained from the UK trials COV001 and COV002, which included a single-blind randomized controlled phase 2/3 trial of AZD1222 (ChAdOx1 nCoV-19) in healthy adults. Trial participant PBMC samples were collected at day 0 and day 28 after the second dose for TCRbeta chain sequencing. The CDR3 holds 17 amino acids from the cysteine to the phenylalanine. The entry retains the CDR3 DNA only, 51 bases that are in frame from base 1. Trimming removed 1 base from V and 3 bases from J, leaving 18 bases between the germline ends. From a lookup of the germline V gene, CDR1 and CDR2 are SGHVS and FQNEAQ.

The sequence derives from an adult in good health. The V and J segments used are TRBV7-8 and TRBJ1-2; TRBD1 is a possible D gene, resting on 5 matching bases. The sequences come from peripheral blood, collected on day 0 of AZD1222 vaccination. The CDR3 protein sequence reads: CASSLVGGRGGDYGYTF. The nucleotides read TGTGCCAGCAGCTTAGTTGGTGGGAGGGGAGGGGACTATGGCTACACCTTC.